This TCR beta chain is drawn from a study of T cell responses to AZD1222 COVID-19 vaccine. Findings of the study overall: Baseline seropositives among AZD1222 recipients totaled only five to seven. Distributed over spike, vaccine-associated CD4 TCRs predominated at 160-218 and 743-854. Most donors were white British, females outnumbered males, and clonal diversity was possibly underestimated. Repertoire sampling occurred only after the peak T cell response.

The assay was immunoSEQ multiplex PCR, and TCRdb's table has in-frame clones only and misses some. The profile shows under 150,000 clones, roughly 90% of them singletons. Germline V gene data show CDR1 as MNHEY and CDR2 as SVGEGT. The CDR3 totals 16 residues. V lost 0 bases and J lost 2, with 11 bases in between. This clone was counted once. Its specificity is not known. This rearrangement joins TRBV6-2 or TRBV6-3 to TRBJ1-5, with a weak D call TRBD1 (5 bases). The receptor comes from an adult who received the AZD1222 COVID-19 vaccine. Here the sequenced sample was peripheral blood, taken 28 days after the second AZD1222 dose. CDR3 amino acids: CASSYSGGGGNQPQHF. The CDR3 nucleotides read TGTGCCAGCAGTTACTCCGGGGGAGGGGGCAATCAGCCCCAGCATTTT.